The 18 T cell receptor beta chains reported below all come from one sample, sequenced in a study of cytomegalovirus exposure and HLA in healthy donors. Use of 60 Vbeta and 13 Jbeta primers characterized the PCR. The protocol was immunoSEQ multiplex PCR, while the TCRdb copy is restricted to in-frame clones and leaves out a portion. The sample yields about 92,000 clones, of which the top ten take up 15%. Sequenced: PBMCs. These TCRs come from a man between 50 and 59 years old in good health and CMV-seropositive.

The chain uses TRBV10-3 and TRBJ2-1; 7 bases line up with TRBD2. After removal of 6 bases from V and 4 bases from J, the junction contained 6 bases not matched to a gene. CDR3 length equals 14 residues. Germline CDR1 is ENHRY and CDR2 is SYGVKD. The CDR3: CAISSGEGYNEQFF. For the CDR3, the DNA is TGTGCCATCAGCAGCGGGGAGGGTTACAATGAGCAGTTCTTC.

V and J are TRBV7-9 and TRBJ2-1, with 10 bases identical to TRBD2. Per germline, CDR1 SEHNR and CDR2 FQNEAQ (reference sequence). The ends lost 4 bases at V and 6 bases at J; junction bases unmatched: 6. This CDR3 has 15 amino acids. CDR3 protein: CASSSGLAASNEQFF. The CDR3 nucleotides are TGTGCCAGCAGCTCAGGACTAGCGGCTTCCAATGAGCAGTTCTTC.

J is TRBJ1-5 and V is TRBV27, with no clear D. This CDR3 comprises 14 residues. From germline, CDR1 is MNHEY and CDR2 SMNVEV (reference sequence). The V gene lost 2 bases and the J gene lost 5 bases, with 10 bases spanning the gap. For the CDR3, the DNA is TGTGCCAGCAGTTTACGTCCCCCTGATCAGCCCCAGCATTTT. Protein product: CASSLRPPDQPQHF.

The chain recombines TRBV15 with TRBJ2-1; TRBD2 aligns across 11 bases. Germline-derived CDR1 and CDR2 are LNHNV and YYDKDF (reference sequence). J lost 7 bases, V lost 1 base, and 9 bases had no gene match. The CDR3 length is 17 residues. This CDR3 reads CATSRGRGLAAGNEQFF. The CDR3 region has the DNA TGTGCCACCAGCAGAGGAAGGGGACTAGCGGCTGGGAATGAGCAGTTCTTC. Looking up the rest from reference TRBV15 and TRBJ2-1 gives the full variable domain: DAMVIQNPRYQVTQFGKPVTLSCSQTLNHNVMYWYQQKSSQAPKLLFHYYDKDFNNEADTPDNFQSRRPNTSFCFLDIRSPGLGDTAMYLCATSRGRGLAAGNEQFFGPGTRLTVL.

The chain employs TRBV30 and TRBJ2-1, with D perhaps matching TRBD2 (6 bases). Germline-derived CDR1 and CDR2 are GTSNPN and SVGIG (reference sequence). The CDR3 has 11 amino acids. Trimming stripped 0 bases from V and 12 bases from J, with 9 bases between. The CDR3 DNA reads TGTGCCTGGAGTGTCGGGGGTGGGCAGTTCTTC. This translates into CAWSVGGGQFF.

The chain joins TRBV5-8 to TRBJ2-2, with D possibly TRBD2 on 5 matching bases. Germline lookup yields CDR1 SGHTS and CDR2 YDEGEE. This CDR3 is 15 amino acids long. V dropped 4 bases and J dropped 1 base, with 11 bases sitting between them. The CDR3: CASSLLDWNTGELFF. CDR3 in DNA: TGTGCCAGCAGCCTCCTGGACTGGAACACCGGGGAGCTGTTTTTT. Variable domain in full (rest from reference TRBV5-8 and TRBJ2-2): EAGVTQSPTHLIKTRGQQATLRCSPISGHTSVYWYQQALGLGLQFLLWYDEGEERNRGNFPPRFSGRQFPNYSSELNVNALELEDSALYLCASSLLDWNTGELFFGEGSRLTVL.

The CDR3 spells CAWSTSGAGANVLTF. The DNA of the CDR3 is TGTGCCTGGAGTACATCGGGGGCTGGGGCCAACGTCCTGACTTTC. The rearrangement joins TRBV30 to TRBJ2-6; D possibly corresponds to TRBD2 (6 bases). V gave up 2 bases and J gave up 2 bases, with 10 bases separating them. The CDR3 is made up of 15 amino acids. From germline, CDR1 is GTSNPN and CDR2 SVGIG (reference sequence). The full variable domain, rest sourced from reference TRBV30 and TRBJ2-6, is SQTIHQWPATLVQPVGSPLSLECTVEGTSNPNLYWYRQAAGRGLQLLFYSVGIGQISSEVPQNLSASRPQDRQFILSSKKLLLSDSGFYLCAWSTSGAGANVLTFGAGSRLTVL.

With respect to this clone: Other DNA sequences from this sample encode an identical CDR3 as well. This rearrangement joins TRBV27 to TRBJ1-2; the D gene is possibly TRBD1 (5 bases). CDR1 is MNHEY, CDR2 SMNVEV, per germline (reference sequence). This CDR3 has 13 amino acids. The V end lost 2 bases, the J end lost 3 bases, and 7 bases lay between the germline ends. The CDR3 DNA sequence: TGTGCCAGCAGTTTACAAGGGGACTATGGCTACACCTTC. Translated: CASSLQGDYGYTF.

The V call is TRBV11-3, the J call TRBJ2-1; 8 bases align to TRBD2. Per the germline V gene, CDR1 is SGHNT and CDR2 is YENEEA. Trimming at V came to 1 base and at J to 7 bases, leaving 6 bases not matched to a gene. The CDR3 has 15 amino acids. The CDR3 DNA reads as TGTGCCAGCAGCTTAGGAGTAGCGGGACGGAATGAGCAGTTCTTC. This translates into CASSLGVAGRNEQFF. The full variable domain, completed using reference TRBV11-3 and TRBJ2-1, is EAGVVQSPRYKIIEKKQPVAFWCNPISGHNTLYWYLQNLGQGPELLIRYENEEAVDDSQLPKDRFSAERLKGVDSTLKIQPAELGDSAVYLCASSLGVAGRNEQFFGPGTRLTVL.

The chain recombines TRBV30 with TRBJ1-6, with no clear D. Per the germline V gene, CDR1 is GTSNPN and CDR2 is SVGIG (reference sequence). The CDR3 has 13 amino acids. V was cut by 2 bases and J by 9 bases, with 11 bases left in between. The CDR3: CAWSSSTSSPLHF. The CDR3 coding sequence is TGTGCCTGGAGTTCCTCGACATCTTCACCCCTCCACTTT.

V and J are TRBV14 and TRBJ2-3; 11 bases fit TRBD2. The junction had 6 bases not matched to a gene; V was cut back by 2 bases and J by 2 bases. From germline, CDR1 is SGHDN and CDR2 FVKESK. This CDR3 is built from 17 residues. The DNA for the CDR3 is TGTGCCAGCAGCCAACATAGCGGGAGGGGCGACACAGATACGCAGTATTTT. Amino acids: CASSQHSGRGDTDTQYF.

V gene TRBV18 combines with J gene TRBJ1-2, with a possible D match to TRBD1 (5 bases). The CDR3 runs 13 residues. Between the trimmed V and J ends, which lost 10 bases and 0 bases, there was a span of 12 bases. CDR1 is KGHSH and CDR2 is LQKENI in the germline V gene. CDR3 nucleotides: TGTGCCACTTCCCAGGGTTCTAACTATGGCTACACCTTC. This translates into CATSQGSNYGYTF.

The chain is built from TRBV14 and TRBJ2-5; 9 positions agree with TRBD1. Germline V gene sequence: CDR1 SGHDN, CDR2 FVKESK. Trimming at V came to 4 bases and at J to 7 bases, leaving 10 bases not matched to a gene. The CDR3 is 15 amino acids. The CDR3 DNA sequence: TGTGCCAGCAGCCTAAGAACAGGGGGCGCGGGGACCCAGTACTTC. It encodes CASSLRTGGAGTQYF.

V is TRBV7-2 and J is TRBJ1-2; D is perhaps TRBD1 (5 bases). CDR3 length: 14 residues. V lost 2 bases, J lost 4 bases, and 11 bases lay in between. CDR1 and CDR2 (germline): SGHTA, FQGNSA. The CDR3 region has the DNA TGTGCCAGCAGCTTAAATGGGCAGGGCTATGGCTACACCTTC. Protein: CASSLNGQGYGYTF.

This chain uses TRBV6-5 with TRBJ2-3; D may be TRBD2 (6 bases). The CDR3 is made up of 15 amino acids. CDR1 is MNHEY and CDR2 is SVGAGI in the germline V gene. V was cut by 8 bases and J by 2 bases, with 17 bases left in between. The CDR3 protein is CASGGTRSITDTQYF. In DNA, the CDR3 is TGTGCCAGCGGCGGGACCCGCTCTATCACAGATACGCAGTATTTT.

J is TRBJ2-5 and V is TRBV18; 7 nucleotides match TRBD1. The CDR3 contains 15 residues. Germline V gives CDR1 KGHSH, CDR2 LQKENI. The trim removed 1 base at V and 2 bases at J, leaving 4 bases unmatched. This CDR3 reads CASSPLTGDQETQYF. DNA of the CDR3: TGTGCCAGCTCACCACTAACAGGGGATCAAGAGACCCAGTACTTC.

The J gene is TRBJ1-2, the V gene TRBV5-6; 7 bases are a match to TRBD1. Germline V gene lookup returns CDR1 SGHDT and CDR2 YYEEEE. This CDR3 spans 15 amino acids. Germline trimming cut 5 bases from V and 8 bases from J; bases unmatched to any gene: 15. CDR3 loop: CASSSEDRVLKGYTF. DNA for the CDR3: TGTGCCAGCAGTTCGGAAGACAGGGTCTTGAAGGGCTACACCTTC.

The chain is built from TRBV5-1 and TRBJ1-5; 8 nucleotides match TRBD1. Per the germline V gene, CDR1 is SGHRS and CDR2 is YFSETQ. This CDR3 has 14 amino acids. V lost 0 bases, J lost 7 bases, and 3 bases stayed unmatched. The CDR3 DNA reads as TGCGCCAGCAGCTTGGCACAGGGGGGCCAGCCCCAGCATTTT. Translating it yields CASSLAQGGQPQHF.